These T cell receptor beta chains were read from a single sample in a study of T cell changes during pregnancy in multiple sclerosis. Assay: immunoSEQ multiplex PCR; the TCRdb copy retains only in-frame clones and omits some. The profile shows about 75,000 clones, more than 70% of them singletons. The sample consisted of peripheral blood, taken in the first trimester of pregnancy. The source of these receptors is a female donor in good health, enrolled as a control in a pregnancy study. Both conserved end residues are part of each CDR3. The D gene is left open where the match is weak. The listing skips clone size in some rows; elsewhere it reads once, few, many or a size class.

-	TRBD1	TRBV11-3	TRBJ2-1	TGTGCCAGCAGCTCAGGGGGGACAGGCCTTTACAATGAGCAGTTCTTC	CASSSGGTGLYNEQFF
-	TRBD1	TRBV6-5	TRBJ2-7	TGTGCCAGCAGTTTGATGGGACAGGGTAGCTCCTACGAGCAGTACTTC	CASSLMGQGSSYEQYF
-	TRBD1	TRBV6-6	TRBJ1-2	TGTGCCAGCAGCCAGGGACAGCGGACCTATGGCTACACCTTC	CASSQGQRTYGYTF
-	-	TRBV5-6	TRBJ1-1	TGTGCCAGCAGCTTGCCAGGGAACACTGAAGCTTTCTTT	CASSLPGNTEAFF
-	-	TRBV6-5	TRBJ2-3	TGTGCCAGCAGTTACTCGATTACAGAGGGCTCAGATACGCAGTATTTT	CASSYSITEGSDTQYF
-	TRBD2	TRBV7-2	TRBJ2-3	TGTGCCAGCAGCGTTAGCGGGAGGGCCAGAGATACGCAGTATTTT	CASSVSGRARDTQYF
-	-	TRBV28	TRBJ1-5	TGTGCCAGCGGACGGGGAAATCAGCCCCAGCATTTT	CASGRGNQPQHF
once	TRBD2	TRBV13	TRBJ2-1	TGTGCCAGCACCTCGTTTGGCGGGGGGGTAGATGAGCAGTTCTTC	CASTSFGGGVDEQFF
-	-	TRBV5-1	TRBJ1-4	TGCGCCAGCACCCGGGGGGCCGAGGCAACTAATGAAAAACTGTTTTTT	CASTRGAEATNEKLFF
-	TRBD1	TRBV6-1	TRBJ1-1	TGTGCCGGGACCCACAGGGGAGGAAGCACTGAAGCTTTCTTT	CAGTHRGGSTEAFF
many	TRBD2	TRBV5-1	TRBJ2-7	TGCGCCAGCAGCTTGGGCTGGGGGGGGTCCTACGAGCAGTACTTC	CASSLGWGGSYEQYF
-	TRBD1	TRBV7-2	TRBJ1-5	TGTGCCAGCAGCCGACAGGGTAGCAATCAGCCCCAGCATTTT	CASSRQGSNQPQHF
-	-	TRBV9	TRBJ2-7	TGTGCCAGCAGCGTAATAGATAGGGGCTACGAGCAGTACTTC	CASSVIDRGYEQYF
-	TRBD1	TRBV27	TRBJ1-3	TGTGCCAGCAGTTTAAGGGGGGACAGGGTGGCCCCTGGAAACACCATATATTTT	CASSLRGDRVAPGNTIYF
-	-	TRBV4-2	TRBJ2-7	TGTGCCAGCAGCCTACGACTAGGCACCGAGCAGTACTTC	CASSLRLGTEQYF
-	TRBD1	TRBV12-5	TRBJ1-5	TGTGCTAGTGGTTGGCACCTACAGGGGAAATATAGCAATCAGCCCCAGCATTTT	CASGWHLQGKYSNQPQHF
-	TRBD2	TRBV7-2	TRBJ2-3	TGTGCCAGCAGCTTAGGGGAGGGTACCACAGATACGCAGTATTTT	CASSLGEGTTDTQYF
-	TRBD2	TRBV7-2	TRBJ2-7	TGTGCCAGCAGCTTCTCAGGAGCGGGGGCCTACGAGCAGTACTTC	CASSFSGAGAYEQYF
-	TRBD1	TRBV6-6	TRBJ1-5	TGTGCCAGCAGTTACGAGGGGGCGCGGTATCAGCCCCAGCATTTT	CASSYEGARYQPQHF
-	-	TRBV28	TRBJ2-7	TGTGCCAGCACCCTTGGGACTTACGAGCAGTACTTC	CASTLGTYEQYF
-	TRBD1	TRBV9	TRBJ2-1	TGTGCCAGCAGCGCCACGGGACAGGGGGTCTACAATGAGCAGTTCTTC	CASSATGQGVYNEQFF
few	TRBD1	TRBV29-1	TRBJ1-5	TGCAGCGTTGTTGGGACAGATAGCAATCAGCCCCAGCATTTT	CSVVGTDSNQPQHF
-	-	TRBV27	TRBJ2-7	TGTGCCAGCCGCTCAGTTAGCGCCTCCTACGAGCAGTACTTC	CASRSVSASYEQYF
-	-	TRBV7-2	TRBJ1-2	TGTGCCAGCAGCTCCACGGGGGGCTATGGCTACACCTTC	CASSSTGGYGYTF
-	-	TRBV15	TRBJ1-4	TGTGCCACCAGCAGAGCTGGCCAGGGTGTCGGTCTACTGTTTTTT	CATSRAGQGVGLLFF
-	-	TRBV12-5	TRBJ1-1	TGTGCTAGTGGTTTGGTACTTGGGGGCATAACTGAAGCTTTCTTT	CASGLVLGGITEAFF
-	-	TRBV5-4	TRBJ1-1	TGTGCCAGCAGCTTGGCCGCCAGGGGAATGGCATGGAACACTGAAGCTTTCTTT	CASSLAARGMAWNTEAFF
-	TRBD1	TRBV28	TRBJ1-3	TGTGCCAGCAGTTTATTAAGCCTGGACAGGGGAAACACCATATATTTT	CASSLLSLDRGNTIYF